The T cell receptor (beta chain) described here comes from a study of blood T cell repertoires in COVID-19. Study-wide background: The samples span acute and convalescent COVID-19 from the United States, Italy and Spain. Sources were T cells, B-cell-depleted T cells, or PBMCs; the material itself was cDNA or gDNA.

Assay used: immunoSEQ multiplex PCR; TCRdb lists only in-frame clones, some missing. The sample includes some 150,000 clones, 80% to 90% of them seen just once. The CDR3 extends over 15 amino acids. The V segment lost 5 bases and the J segment 3 bases; nucleotides outside the gene matches: 5. Germline V gene lookup returns CDR1 SGHTA and CDR2 FQGNSA. The chain joins TRBV7-2 to TRBJ2-7; 12 positions agree with TRBD2. The clonotype originates from a woman aged 50 to 65 with acute or convalescent COVID-19. The sample consisted of peripheral blood. The CDR3 DNA sequence: TGTGCCAGCAGCATAACTAGCGGGAGGCTCTACGAGCAGTACTTC. Amino acid sequence: CASSITSGRLYEQYF.